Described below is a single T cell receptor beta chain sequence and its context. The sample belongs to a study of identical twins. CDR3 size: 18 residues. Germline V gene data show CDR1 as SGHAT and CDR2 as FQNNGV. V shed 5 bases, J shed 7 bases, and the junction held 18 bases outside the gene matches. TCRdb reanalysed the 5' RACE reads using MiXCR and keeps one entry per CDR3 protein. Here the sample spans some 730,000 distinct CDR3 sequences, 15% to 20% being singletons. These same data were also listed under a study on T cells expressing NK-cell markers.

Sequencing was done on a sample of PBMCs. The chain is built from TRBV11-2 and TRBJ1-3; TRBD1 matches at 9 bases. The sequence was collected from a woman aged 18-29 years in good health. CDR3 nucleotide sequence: TGTGCCAGCAGCCCCGTGGAGGGGTGGGACAGGGAAAGCAACACCATATATTTT. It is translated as CASSPVEGWDRESNTIYF.